This record concerns one TCR beta chain sequence. As originally analysed: Nucleated cell number was recorded as an estimate derived from reference gene primer amplification. TCRdb keeps only in-frame clones here, not all; method: immunoSEQ multiplex PCR. V, J and clone size were drawn from that table, and D and trimming were deduced from the DNA. The sample has about 210,000 clones; 75% to 85% are singletons. This CDR3 region has 14 residues. V lost 2 bases and J lost 4; bases outside the gene matches: 3. CDR1 is MDHEN and CDR2 is SYDVKM in the germline V gene. The sample originates from a study of blood T cell repertoires in COVID-19. About the study: Acute-phase and convalescent COVID-19 samples originated in the United States, Italy and Spain. T cells, B-cell-depleted T cells, or PBMCs supplied cDNA or gDNA.

The rearrangement joins TRBV28 to TRBJ2-5; 8 bases are shared with TRBD2. This clonotype originated in a man aged 40-50 years who had recovered from COVID-19. The specimen was peripheral blood. CDR3 sequence reads: CASSLAGGSETQYF. The CDR3 region has the DNA TGTGCCAGCAGTTTAGCGGGGGGCTCAGAGACCCAGTACTTC.